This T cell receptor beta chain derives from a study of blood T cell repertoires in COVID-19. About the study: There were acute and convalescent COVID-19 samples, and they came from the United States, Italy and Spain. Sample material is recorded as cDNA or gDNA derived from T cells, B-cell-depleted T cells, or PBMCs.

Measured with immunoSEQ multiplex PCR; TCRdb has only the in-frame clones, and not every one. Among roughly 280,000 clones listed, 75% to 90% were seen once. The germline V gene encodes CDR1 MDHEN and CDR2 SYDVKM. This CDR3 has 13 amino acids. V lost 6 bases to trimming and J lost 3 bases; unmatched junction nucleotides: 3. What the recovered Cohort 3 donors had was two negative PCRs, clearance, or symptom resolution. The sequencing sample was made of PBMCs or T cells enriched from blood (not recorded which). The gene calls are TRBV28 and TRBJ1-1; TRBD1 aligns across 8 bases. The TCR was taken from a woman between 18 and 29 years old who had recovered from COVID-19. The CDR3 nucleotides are TGTGCCAGCAGCACGGGACAGGACACTGAAGCTTTCTTT. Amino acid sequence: CASSTGQDTEAFF.